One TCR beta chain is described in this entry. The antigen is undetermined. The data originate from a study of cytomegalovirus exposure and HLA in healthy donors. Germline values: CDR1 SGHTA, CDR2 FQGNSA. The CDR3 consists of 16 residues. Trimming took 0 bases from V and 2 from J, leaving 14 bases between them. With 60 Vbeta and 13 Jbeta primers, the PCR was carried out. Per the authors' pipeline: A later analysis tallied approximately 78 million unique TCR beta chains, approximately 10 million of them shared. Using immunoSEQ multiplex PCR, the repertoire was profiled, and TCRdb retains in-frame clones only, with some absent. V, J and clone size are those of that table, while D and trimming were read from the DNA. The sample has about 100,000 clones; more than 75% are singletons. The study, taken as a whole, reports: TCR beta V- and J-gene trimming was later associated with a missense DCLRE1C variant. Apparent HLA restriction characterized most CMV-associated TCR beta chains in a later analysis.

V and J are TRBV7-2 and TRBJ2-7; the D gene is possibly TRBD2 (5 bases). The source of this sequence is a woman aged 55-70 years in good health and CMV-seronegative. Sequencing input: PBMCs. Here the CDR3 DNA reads TGTGCCAGCAGCTTAGCGTCCAGCGGCCACACCTACGAGCAGTACTTC. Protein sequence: CASSLASSGHTYEQYF.